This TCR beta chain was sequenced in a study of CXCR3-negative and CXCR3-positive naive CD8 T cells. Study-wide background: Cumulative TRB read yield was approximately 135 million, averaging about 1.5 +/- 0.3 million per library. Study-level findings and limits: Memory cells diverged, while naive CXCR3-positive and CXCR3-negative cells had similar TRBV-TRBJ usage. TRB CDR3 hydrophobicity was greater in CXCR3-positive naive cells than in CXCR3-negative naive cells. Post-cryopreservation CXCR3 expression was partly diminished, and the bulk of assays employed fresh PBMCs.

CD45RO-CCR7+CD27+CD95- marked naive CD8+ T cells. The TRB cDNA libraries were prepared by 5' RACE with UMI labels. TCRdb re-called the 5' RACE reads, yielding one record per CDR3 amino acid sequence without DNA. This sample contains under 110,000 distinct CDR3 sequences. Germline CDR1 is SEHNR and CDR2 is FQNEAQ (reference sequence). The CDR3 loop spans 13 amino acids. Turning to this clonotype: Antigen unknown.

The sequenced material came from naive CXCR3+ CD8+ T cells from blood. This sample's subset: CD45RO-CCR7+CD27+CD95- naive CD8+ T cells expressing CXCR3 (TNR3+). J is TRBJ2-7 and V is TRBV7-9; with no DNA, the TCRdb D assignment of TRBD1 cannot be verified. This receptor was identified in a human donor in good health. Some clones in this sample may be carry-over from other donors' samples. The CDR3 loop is CASRGTGTYEQYF.